The entry below gives a single TCR beta chain sequence along with its context. Assignments of participants to cohorts depended upon their own reported clinical history. The source of the sample is a study of blood T cell repertoires in COVID-19. Study information: T cells, B-cell-depleted T cells, or PBMCs provided the cDNA or gDNA that served as material.

Trimming removed 4 bases at V and 2 bases at J, with 12 bases between. The CDR3 runs to 15 residues. CDR1 LNHDA and CDR2 SQIVND come from the germline V gene (reference sequence). As processed by the authors: Amplification from reference gene primers served as the basis for estimated nucleated cell counts. Generated by immunoSEQ multiplex PCR, the TCRdb table keeps only in-frame clones and is missing some. D and trimming come from the DNA, and the V and J calls and clone size come from that table. The sample yields under 400,000 clones, approximately 86% seen once. The TCR originated in a woman between 35 and 50 years old with acute COVID-19. The source material was PBMCs or T cells enriched from blood (not recorded which). The chain has TRBV19 and TRBJ1-5; D perhaps matches TRBD1 (5 bases). The DNA of the CDR3 is TGTGCCAGTAGTACCCACTGGGGGGGCAATCAGCCCCAGCATTTT. As protein: CASSTHWGGNQPQHF.